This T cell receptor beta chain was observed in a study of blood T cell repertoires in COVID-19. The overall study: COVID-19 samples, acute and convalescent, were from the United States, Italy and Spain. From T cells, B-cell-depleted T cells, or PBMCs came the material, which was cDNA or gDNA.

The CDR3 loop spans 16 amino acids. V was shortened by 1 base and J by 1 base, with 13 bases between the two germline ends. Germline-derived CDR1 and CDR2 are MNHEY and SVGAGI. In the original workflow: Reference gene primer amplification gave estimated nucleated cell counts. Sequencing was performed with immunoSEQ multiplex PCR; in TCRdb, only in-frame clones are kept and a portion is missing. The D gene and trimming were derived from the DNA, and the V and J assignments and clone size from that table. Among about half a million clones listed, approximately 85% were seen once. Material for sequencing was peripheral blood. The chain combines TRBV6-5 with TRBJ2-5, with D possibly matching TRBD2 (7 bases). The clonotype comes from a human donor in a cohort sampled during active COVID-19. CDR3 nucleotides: TGTGCCAGCAGTTACTGGGGGGGGCACACCCAAGAGACCCAGTACTTC. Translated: CASSYWGGHTQETQYF.